Below, 26 T cell receptor beta chains from the same sample are listed, as sequenced in a study of early T cells in non-severe SARS-CoV-2 infection. Each CDR3 protein gets one entry after TCRdb re-called the 5' RACE reads with MiXCR. The sample has under 85,000 distinct CDR3 sequences, 12% seen once. The material sequenced was whole blood. These receptors came from an adult who was a healthcare worker with PCR-confirmed SARS-CoV-2 infection or an uninfected control (not recorded which).

V is TRBV29-1 and J is TRBJ1-2; 8 bases line up with TRBD1. Germline V gene data show CDR1 as SQVTM and CDR2 as ANQGSEA. V gave up 7 bases and J gave up 10 bases; unmatched junction bases: 8. CDR3 length: 11 residues. DNA of the CDR3: TGCAGCGCCGCCGGGACAGGTCTCTACACCTTC. Residues: CSAAGTGLYTF.

The chain joins TRBV12-3 or TRBV12-4 to TRBJ1-5, with 10 nucleotides matching TRBD1. After removal of 3 bases from V and 7 bases from J, the junction contained 6 bases not matched to a gene. This CDR3 comprises 15 residues. The chain's CDR3 is CASSFGDRGRQPQHF. CDR3 DNA sequence: TGTGCCAGCAGTTTTGGGGACAGGGGTCGACAGCCCCAGCATTTT.

In nucleotides, the CDR3 is TGTGCCAGCAGTTACTCCGCCTTGGGGTACGAGCAGTACTTC. This gives the protein CASSYSALGYEQYF. This chain links TRBV6-2 or TRBV6-3 with TRBJ2-7, with D unclear. CDR3 length: 14 residues. The V gene lost 0 bases and the J gene lost 4 bases, with 10 bases spanning the gap. Germline values: CDR1 MNHEY, CDR2 SVGEGT.

The chain joins TRBV5-1 to TRBJ2-1; D is perhaps TRBD2 (6 bases). This CDR3 spans 14 amino acids. In germline, CDR1 is SGHRS, CDR2 YFSETQ. The V gene lost 7 bases and the J gene lost 2 bases, with 13 bases spanning the gap. The chain's CDR3 is CASGAGNPYNEQFF. DNA of the CDR3: TGCGCCAGCGGTGCGGGGAACCCCTACAATGAGCAGTTCTTC.

The DNA of the CDR3 is TGTGCCAGCTCACCCAGCGGGAGGGGCCCTGAGCAGTTCTTC. Translated, it gives CASSPSGRGPEQFF. V and J are TRBV18 and TRBJ2-1; 10 bases are a match to TRBD2. The length of the CDR3 is 14 residues. Trimming at V came to 3 bases and at J to 9 bases, leaving 5 bases not matched to a gene. Germline CDR1 and CDR2: KGHSH and LQKENI.

The chain has TRBV29-1 and TRBJ1-1; 8 bases match TRBD1. The germline V gene has CDR1 SQVTM and CDR2 ANQGSEA. Losses at the gene ends were 4 bases for V and 4 bases for J; bases not matched to a gene: 5. This CDR3 is built from 13 residues. In nucleotides, the CDR3 is TGCAGCGTTGCGGACAGGGCTACCACTGAAGCTTTCTTT. Translated: CSVADRATTEAFF.

The genes are TRBV6-1 and TRBJ1-4; no clear D gene. This CDR3 spans 11 amino acids. V was pared by 2 bases and J by 8 bases, with 3 bases between. CDR1 is MNHNS and CDR2 is SASEGT in the germline V gene. This CDR3 reads CASSEWEKLFF. The CDR3 region has the DNA TGTGCCAGCAGTGAATGGGAAAAACTGTTTTTT.

In its sample, this clonotype was seen many times. This chain uses TRBV7-2 with TRBJ1-1; D is perhaps TRBD1 (5 bases). The CDR3 contains 12 residues. The V gene's germline CDR1 is SGHTA and CDR2 FQGNSA. The V end was cut by 10 bases, the J end by 4 bases, with 13 bases between. The CDR3: CATRLRGTEAFF. The CDR3 DNA follows: TGTGCCACCCGTTTAAGGGGCACTGAAGCTTTCTTT.

This clonotype has a count of ten or more. The chain links TRBV9 to TRBJ2-3; TRBD2 matches at 9 bases. Germline V CDR1 and CDR2: SGDLS, YYNGEE. After removal of 3 bases from V and 6 bases from J, the junction contained 8 bases not matched to a gene. The CDR3 covers 15 residues. CDR3 protein: CASSASGTVLDTQYF. DNA of the CDR3: TGTGCCAGCAGCGCTAGCGGGACCGTATTGGATACGCAGTATTTT.

The chain couples TRBV5-1 to TRBJ2-1; D is ambiguous. CDR3 length: 16 amino acids. The germline V and J ends were trimmed by 4 bases and 0 bases, with 14 bases remaining between them. Looked up from germline, CDR1 is SGHRS and CDR2 is YFSETQ. For the CDR3, the DNA is TGCGCCAGCAGCCCGCTCGCGGCGAGCTCCTACAATGAGCAGTTCTTC. Translating gives CASSPLAASSYNEQFF.

This clonotype has more than one count but fewer than ten. This sequence joins TRBV28 and TRBJ2-7, with 9 nucleotides matching TRBD2. CDR1 is MDHEN, CDR2 SYDVKM, per germline. J gave up 6 bases and V 5 bases, and 8 bases lay outside the gene matches. The CDR3 is 14 amino acids. For the CDR3, the DNA is TGTGCCAGCAGTAACCCGGGACTAGCCTCCGAGCAGTACTTC. It encodes CASSNPGLASEQYF.

This clonotype appeared many times. This chain links TRBV10-2 with TRBJ2-1; D gene unclear. The ends were cut back, 0 bases at V and 8 bases at J, with 11 bases in the middle. The CDR3 spans 14 residues. The germline V gene encodes CDR1 WSHSY and CDR2 SAAADI. The CDR3 DNA reads as TGCGCCAGCAGTGAGTCCTTACGCGGCGATGAGCAGTTCTTC. Translation gives CASSESLRGDEQFF.

This clonotype was seen a few times. The CDR3 here is CASSFRWPGARETQYF. CDR3 coding DNA: TGTGCCAGCAGCTTCAGATGGCCAGGGGCACGAGAGACCCAGTACTTC. The rearrangement joins TRBV5-6 to TRBJ2-5; D possibly corresponds to TRBD1 (6 bases). The length of the CDR3 is 16 residues. The germline V gene has CDR1 SGHDT and CDR2 YYEEEE. The germline V and J ends were trimmed by 2 bases and 4 bases, with 18 bases remaining between them.

This clonotype is termed medium-sized. J is TRBJ1-1 and V is TRBV29-1, with TRBD1 identical over 7 bases. V shed 7 bases, J shed 3 bases, and the junction held 8 bases outside the gene matches. The CDR3 covers 13 residues. Germline V CDR1 and CDR2: SQVTM, ANQGSEA. CDR3 residues: CSGCRGGDTEAFF. In nucleotides, the CDR3 is TGCAGCGGATGCAGGGGGGGGGACACTGAAGCTTTCTTT.

There are a few counts of this clonotype. The V call is TRBV7-2, the J call TRBJ2-3, with 8 bases matching TRBD2. The J segment lost 1 base and the V segment lost 2 bases, leaving 2 bases of the junction unmatched. The CDR3 totals 15 residues. The germline V gene encodes CDR1 SGHTA and CDR2 FQGNSA. CDR3 loop: CASSLTAGGTDTQYF. In DNA form, the CDR3 reads TGTGCCAGCAGCTTAACAGCGGGAGGCACAGATACGCAGTATTTT.

The chain recombines TRBV24-1 with TRBJ2-1, with 8 bases aligning to TRBD2. Germline V gene data show CDR1 as KGHDR and CDR2 as SFDVKD. CDR3 length: 16 amino acids. Unmatched junction bases numbered 11, after V lost 7 bases and J lost 4 bases. The CDR3 spells CATRELLADQYNEQFF. The CDR3 region has the DNA TGTGCCACCAGGGAGCTACTAGCGGATCAATACAATGAGCAGTTCTTC.

V usage is TRBV11-2 and J usage is TRBJ2-5; 9 nucleotides agree with TRBD1. V lost 5 bases and J lost 2; bases outside the gene matches: 12. CDR1 SGHAT and CDR2 FQNNGV come from the germline V gene. The CDR3 spans 17 residues. CDR3 protein: CASSPRTGAFAQETQYF. CDR3 in DNA: TGTGCCAGCAGCCCGAGGACAGGGGCTTTCGCACAAGAGACCCAGTACTTC.

This clonotype was counted a few times. The V and J genes are TRBV7-8 and TRBJ2-7; D might be TRBD1 (6 bases). CDR1 is SGHVS and CDR2 is FQNEAQ in the germline V gene. The V gene lost 1 base and the J gene lost 5 bases, with 15 bases spanning the gap. The CDR3 has 15 residues. CDR3 DNA sequence: TGTGCCAGCAGCTTAGAGTTGGACAGTCGAGACGAGCAGTACTTC. Translation gives CASSLELDSRDEQYF.

The chain carries TRBV28 and TRBJ1-5, with 7 bases matching TRBD1. After removal of 10 bases from V and 6 bases from J, the junction contained 15 bases not matched to a gene. The CDR3 covers 15 residues. Germline V gives CDR1 MDHEN, CDR2 SYDVKM. The CDR3 here is CAIKYDRVGRQPQHF. CDR3 sequence (DNA): TGTGCCATAAAGTATGACAGGGTCGGGCGTCAGCCCCAGCATTTT.

This clonotype was seen only a few times. The V call is TRBV10-3, the J call TRBJ1-1; D unresolved. The V gene's germline CDR1 is ENHRY and CDR2 SYGVKD. Trimming took off 0 bases at V and 5 bases at J, with 16 bases between the two ends. The CDR3 is made up of 16 amino acids. The CDR3 region is CAISESMGKGRTEAFF. As DNA, the CDR3 is TGTGCCATCAGTGAGTCGATGGGGAAAGGGAGGACTGAAGCTTTCTTT.

This clonotype occurred a few times. This chain uses TRBV10-3 with TRBJ1-1; a possible D gene is TRBD1 (6 bases). Germline lookup yields CDR1 ENHRY and CDR2 SYGVKD. V dropped 6 bases and J dropped 8 bases, with 16 bases sitting between them. The CDR3 consists of 13 residues. CDR3 in DNA: TGTGCCATCAGGGGGGACAACGGCTTGGAAGCTTTCTTT. This codes for CAIRGDNGLEAFF.

This clonotype was seen only a few times. The genes are TRBV5-1 and TRBJ2-2; D is uncertain. This CDR3 contains 13 residues. Germline assignment: CDR1 SGHRS and CDR2 YFSETQ. Trimming shortened V by 0 bases and J by 1 base, and 1 base separated the two germline ends. The CDR3 sequence: CASSLGNTGELFF. The CDR3, as DNA: TGCGCCAGCAGCTTGGGGAACACCGGGGAGCTGTTTTTT.

Concerning this clonotype itself: This may arise from a read error, as a much more abundant clone is one base away. The chain links TRBV18 to TRBJ2-4; TRBD2 matches at 7 bases. Germline V gene lookup returns CDR1 KGHSH and CDR2 LQKENI. The CDR3 consists of 16 residues. The junction had 7 bases not matched to a gene; V was cut back by 2 bases and J by 3 bases. The CDR3 sequence is CASSPSSGVDKNIQYF. The DNA of the CDR3 is TGTGCCAGCTCACCATCCAGCGGGGTGGACAAAAACATTCAGTACTTC. The complete variable domain, with remaining parts taken from reference TRBV18 and TRBJ2-4, reads NAGVMQNPRHLVRRRGQEARLRCSPMKGHSHVYWYRQLPEEGLKFMVYLQKENIIDESGMPKERFSAEFPKEGPSILRIQQVVRGDSAAYFCASSPSSGVDKNIQYFGAGTRLSVL.

This clonotype has only a few counts. The rearrangement uses TRBV20-1 and TRBJ1-2, with 11 bases that match TRBD1. Looked up from germline, CDR1 is DFQATT and CDR2 is SNEGSKA (reference sequence). The CDR3 is made up of 14 amino acids. The V gene end was trimmed by 6 bases and the J gene end by 1 base; junction bases not matched to a gene: 4. CDR3 nucleotide sequence: TGCAGTGCCCGGACAGGGGGCGGTAACTATGGCTACACCTTC. It encodes CSARTGGGNYGYTF.

The chain has TRBV7-2 and TRBJ2-1; 7 bases agree with TRBD2. Germline V gene data show CDR1 as SGHTA and CDR2 as FQGNSA. CDR3 size: 21 residues. The V and J ends lost 4 bases and 4 bases, in that order; junction bases with no gene match: 25. CDR3 bases: TGTGCCAGCAGCTCCAACCTCCCTAGCGGAGGATCCACAGTAGCGTACAATGAGCAGTTCTTC. Protein product: CASSSNLPSGGSTVAYNEQFF.

This clonotype appeared a few times. The V call is TRBV9, the J call TRBJ2-5; 8 nucleotides line up with TRBD2. CDR1 and CDR2 from the germline V gene are SGDLS and YYNGEE. The CDR3 loop spans 16 amino acids. Trimming cost V 6 bases and J 0 bases; bases outside gene matches: 10. DNA of the CDR3: TGTGCCAGCAATCCCCAGGGCGGGGGGCACCAAGAGACCCAGTACTTC. This encodes CASNPQGGGHQETQYF.